This passage covers 9 T cell receptor beta chains from one sample sequenced in a study of CD8 T cells in Susac syndrome. Random hexamers primed reverse transcription of about 0.5 to 1 ug RNA. TCRdb reprocessed the immunoSEQ multiplex PCR reads with MiXCR, giving one entry per CDR3 protein. Of 400,000 or so distinct CDR3 sequences listed, approximately 85% were seen once; the top ten hold roughly 0.1%. Specimen: CD8+ T cells from PBMCs. The receptors here all came from a human donor with multiple sclerosis.

The CDR3 region is CASSFNVGTSGRGGETQYF. The CDR3 coding sequence is TGTGCCAGCAGTTTCAACGTCGGGACTAGCGGGAGGGGGGGAGAGACCCAGTACTTC. The chain combines TRBV6-5 with TRBJ2-5; 16 positions match TRBD2. The CDR3 is 19 residues long. Trimming took 4 bases from V and 4 from J; bases not matched to a gene: 12. Germline V CDR1 and CDR2: MNHEY, SVGAGI.

The chain combines TRBV4-1 with TRBJ1-1; D gene ambiguous. Germline CDR1 reads MGHRA; CDR2 reads YSYEKL. The CDR3 is 14 residues long. V lost 0 bases to trimming and J lost 8 bases, with 13 bases between them. The CDR3 DNA reads TGCGCCAGCAGCCAAGAAGAGGACTGGTTGGAAGCTTTCTTT. Translation gives CASSQEEDWLEAFF.

The V gene is TRBV11-2, the J gene TRBJ2-1; D may be TRBD1 (5 bases). The CDR3 sequence is 11 residues long. V lost 7 bases to trimming and J lost 8 bases, with 9 bases between them. Germline V gene lookup returns CDR1 SGHAT and CDR2 FQNNGV. For the CDR3, the DNA is TGTGCCAGCAAGGGGCCCTATGAGCAGTTCTTC. It yields the protein CASKGPYEQFF. The full variable domain, with the rest looked up from reference TRBV11-2 and TRBJ2-1, is EAGVAQSPRYKIIEKRQSVAFWCNPISGHATLYWYQQILGQGPKLLIQFQNNGVVDDSQLPKDRFSAERLKGVDSTLKIQPAKLEDSAVYLCASKGPYEQFFGPGTRLTVL.

The rearrangement links TRBV27 to TRBJ1-2; D ambiguous. V was cut by 4 bases and J by 6 bases, with 15 bases left in between. The CDR3 is made up of 14 amino acids. The germline CDR1 and CDR2 sequences are MNHEY and SMNVEV (reference sequence). CDR3 amino acids: CASSSEPGLDGYTF. The CDR3 DNA sequence: TGTGCCAGCAGTTCTGAACCCGGTCTGGATGGCTACACCTTC.

The chain recombines TRBV27 with TRBJ2-1; the D call may be TRBD1 or TRBD2 (5 bases each). CDR1 is MNHEY and CDR2 is SMNVEV in the germline V gene (reference sequence). V lost 4 bases and J 6 bases, leaving 19 bases between the germline ends. This CDR3 is built from 16 residues. The CDR3 sequence is CASSSTLGAAFNEQFF. The DNA of the CDR3 is TGTGCCAGCAGTTCAACCCTCGGGGCGGCGTTCAATGAGCAGTTCTTC.

CDR3 loop: CASRGGSSTGANVLTF. In DNA form, the CDR3 reads TGTGCCAGCAGGGGCGGCAGCTCAACTGGGGCCAACGTCCTGACTTTC. This chain links TRBV9 with TRBJ2-6; no firm D call. CDR1 and CDR2 (germline): SGDLS, YYNGEE. The CDR3 sequence is 16 residues long. V was trimmed by 5 bases and J by 2 bases, leaving 14 bases between them.

This sequence joins TRBV11-2 and TRBJ2-1, with TRBD2 matching 7 bases. The germline V gene has CDR1 SGHAT and CDR2 FQNNGV. This CDR3 spans 17 amino acids. V gave up 1 base and J gave up 7 bases; unmatched junction bases: 13. The CDR3 sequence: CASSLAPLGGSLNEQFF. CDR3 bases: TGTGCCAGCAGCTTAGCCCCCCTGGGCGGGAGCTTGAATGAGCAGTTCTTC. The variable domain in full, completed from reference TRBV11-2 and TRBJ2-1, reads EAGVAQSPRYKIIEKRQSVAFWCNPISGHATLYWYQQILGQGPKLLIQFQNNGVVDDSQLPKDRFSAERLKGVDSTLKIQPAKLEDSAVYLCASSLAPLGGSLNEQFFGPGTRLTVL.

V usage is TRBV28 and J usage is TRBJ2-7; 9 bases map to TRBD1. This CDR3 is 14 amino acids long. Germline trimming cut 2 bases from V and 4 bases from J; bases unmatched to any gene: 3. Germline V gene lookup returns CDR1 MDHEN and CDR2 SYDVKM. This CDR3 is CASSLGTGFYEQYF. For the CDR3, the DNA is TGTGCCAGCAGTTTAGGGACAGGGTTTTACGAGCAGTACTTC.

The genes are TRBV7-9 and TRBJ1-6; TRBD1 is a possible D gene (6 bases). Germline V gene lookup returns CDR1 SEHNR and CDR2 FQNEAQ (reference sequence). V lost 1 base and J lost 9, with 10 bases in between. The CDR3 totals 14 residues. CDR3 coding DNA: TGTGCCAGCAGCTTAGGTCAGGGGAGTTCACCCCTCCACTTT. It yields the protein CASSLGQGSSPLHF.